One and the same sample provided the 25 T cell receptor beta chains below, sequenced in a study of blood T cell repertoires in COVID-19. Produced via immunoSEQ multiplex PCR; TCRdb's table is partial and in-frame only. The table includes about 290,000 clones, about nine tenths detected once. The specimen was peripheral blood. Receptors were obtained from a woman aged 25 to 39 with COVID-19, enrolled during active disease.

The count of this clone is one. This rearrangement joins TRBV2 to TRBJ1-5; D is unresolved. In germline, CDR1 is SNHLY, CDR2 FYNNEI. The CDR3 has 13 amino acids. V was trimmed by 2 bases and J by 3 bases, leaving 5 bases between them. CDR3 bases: TGTGCCAGCAGTGAACCAAACAATCAGCCCCAGCATTTT. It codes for CASSEPNNQPQHF.

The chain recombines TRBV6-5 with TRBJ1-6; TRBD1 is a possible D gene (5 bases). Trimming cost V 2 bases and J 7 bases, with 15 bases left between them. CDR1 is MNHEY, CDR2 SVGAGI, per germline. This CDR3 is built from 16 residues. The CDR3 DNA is TGTGCCAGCAGTTACGGGGCCGGCTTCGGGAATTCACCCCTCCACTTT. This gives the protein CASSYGAGFGNSPLHF.

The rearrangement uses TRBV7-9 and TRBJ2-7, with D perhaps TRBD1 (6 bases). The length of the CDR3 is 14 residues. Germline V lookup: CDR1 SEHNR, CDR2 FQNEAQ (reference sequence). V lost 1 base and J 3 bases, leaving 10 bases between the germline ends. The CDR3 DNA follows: TGTGCCAGCAGCTTAGTAATCAGGGGCTACGAGCAGTACTTC. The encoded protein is CASSLVIRGYEQYF.

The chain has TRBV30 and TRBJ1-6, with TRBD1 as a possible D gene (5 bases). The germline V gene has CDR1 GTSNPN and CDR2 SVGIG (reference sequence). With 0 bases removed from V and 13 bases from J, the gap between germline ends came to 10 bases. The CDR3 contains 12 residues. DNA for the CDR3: TGTGCCTGGAGTGTACGGGAGGGGCCCCTCCACTTT. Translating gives CAWSVREGPLHF. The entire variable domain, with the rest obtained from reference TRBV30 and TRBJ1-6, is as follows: SQTIHQWPATLVQPVGSPLSLECTVEGTSNPNLYWYRQAAGRGLQLLFYSVGIGQISSEVPQNLSASRPQDRQFILSSKKLLLSDSGFYLCAWSVREGPLHFGNGTRLTVT.

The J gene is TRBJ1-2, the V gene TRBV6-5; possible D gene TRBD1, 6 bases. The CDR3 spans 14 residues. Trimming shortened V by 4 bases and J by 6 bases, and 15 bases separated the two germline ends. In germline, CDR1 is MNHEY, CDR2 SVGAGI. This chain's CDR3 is CASSLTGILDGYTF. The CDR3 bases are TGTGCCAGCAGTTTGACAGGCATTTTGGATGGCTACACCTTC.

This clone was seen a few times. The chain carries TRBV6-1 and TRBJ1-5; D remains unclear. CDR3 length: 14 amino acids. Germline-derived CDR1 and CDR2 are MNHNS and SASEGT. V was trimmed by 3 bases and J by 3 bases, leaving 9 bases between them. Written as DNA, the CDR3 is TGTGCCAGCAGTGATCGGGGTTACAATCAGCCCCAGCATTTT. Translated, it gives CASSDRGYNQPQHF.

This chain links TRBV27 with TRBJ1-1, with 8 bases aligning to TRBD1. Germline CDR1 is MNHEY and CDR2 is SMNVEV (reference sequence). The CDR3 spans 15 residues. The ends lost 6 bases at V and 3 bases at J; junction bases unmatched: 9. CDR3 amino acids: CASSPRGRRDTEAFF. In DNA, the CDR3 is TGTGCCAGCAGCCCCAGGGGGCGTAGGGACACTGAAGCTTTCTTT.

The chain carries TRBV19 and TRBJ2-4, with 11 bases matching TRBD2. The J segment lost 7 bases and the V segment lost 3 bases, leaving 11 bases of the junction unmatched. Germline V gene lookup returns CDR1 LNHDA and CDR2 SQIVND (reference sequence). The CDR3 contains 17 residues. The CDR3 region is CASSIPPTSGVGNIQYF. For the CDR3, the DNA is TGTGCCAGTAGTATCCCCCCGACTAGCGGGGTAGGGAACATTCAGTACTTC.

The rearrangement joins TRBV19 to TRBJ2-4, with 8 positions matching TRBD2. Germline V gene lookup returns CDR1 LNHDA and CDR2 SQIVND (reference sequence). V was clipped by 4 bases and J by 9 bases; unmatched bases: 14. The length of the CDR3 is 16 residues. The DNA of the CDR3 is TGTGCCAGTAGTAGGAACGGGGGGGCACGGATAGGCATTCAGTACTTC. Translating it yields CASSRNGGARIGIQYF.

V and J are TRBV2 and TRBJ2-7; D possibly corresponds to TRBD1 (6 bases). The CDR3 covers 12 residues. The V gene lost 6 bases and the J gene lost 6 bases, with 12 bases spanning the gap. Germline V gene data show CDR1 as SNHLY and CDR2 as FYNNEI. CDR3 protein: CASRGRGGEQYF. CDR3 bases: TGTGCCAGCAGAGGCAGGGGTGGCGAGCAGTACTTC. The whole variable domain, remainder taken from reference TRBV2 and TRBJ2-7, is EPEVTQTPSHQVTQMGQEVILRCVPISNHLYFYWYRQILGQKVEFLVSFYNNEISEKSEIFDDQFSVERPDGSNFTLKIRSTKLEDSAMYFCASRGRGGEQYFGPGTRLTVT.

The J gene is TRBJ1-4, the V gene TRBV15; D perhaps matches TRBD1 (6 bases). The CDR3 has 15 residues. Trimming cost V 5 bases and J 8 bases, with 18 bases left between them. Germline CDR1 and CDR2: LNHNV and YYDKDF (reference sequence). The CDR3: CATSRRSNRDEKLFF. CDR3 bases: TGTGCCACCAGCCGCCGATCCAACAGGGACGAAAAACTGTTTTTT. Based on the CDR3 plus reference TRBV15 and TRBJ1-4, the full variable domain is DAMVIQNPRYQVTQFGKPVTLSCSQTLNHNVMYWYQQKSSQAPKLLFHYYDKDFNNEADTPDNFQSRRPNTSFCFLDIRSPGLGDTAMYLCATSRRSNRDEKLFFGSGTQLSVL.

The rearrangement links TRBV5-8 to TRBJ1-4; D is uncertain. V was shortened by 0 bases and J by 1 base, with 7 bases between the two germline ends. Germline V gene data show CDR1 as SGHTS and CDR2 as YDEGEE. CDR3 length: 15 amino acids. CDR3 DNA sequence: TGTGCCAGCAGCTTGGTCGGGAGAACTAATGAAAAACTGTTTTTT. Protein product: CASSLVGRTNEKLFF.

CDR3 loop: CSVEDQGRGYGYTF. The CDR3 DNA sequence: TGCAGCGTTGAAGATCAGGGGAGAGGCTATGGCTACACCTTC. The chain joins TRBV29-1 to TRBJ1-2, with D maybe TRBD1 (6 bases). The ends were cut back, 0 bases at V and 4 bases at J, with 12 bases in the middle. The CDR3 contains 14 residues. Germline values: CDR1 SQVTM, CDR2 ANQGSEA. Full variable domain (rest looked up from reference TRBV29-1 and TRBJ1-2): SAVISQKPSRDICQRGTSLTIQCQVDSQVTMMFWYRQQPGQSLTLIATANQGSEATYESGFVIDKFPISRPNLTFSTLTVSNMSPEDSSIYLCSVEDQGRGYGYTFGSGTRLTVV.

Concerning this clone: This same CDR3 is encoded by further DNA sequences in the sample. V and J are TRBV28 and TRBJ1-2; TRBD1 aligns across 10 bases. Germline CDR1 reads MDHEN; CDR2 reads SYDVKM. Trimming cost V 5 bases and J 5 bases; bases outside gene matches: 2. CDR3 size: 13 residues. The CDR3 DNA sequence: TGTGCCAGCAGTCGGGACAGGGGATATGGCTACACCTTC. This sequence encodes CASSRDRGYGYTF.

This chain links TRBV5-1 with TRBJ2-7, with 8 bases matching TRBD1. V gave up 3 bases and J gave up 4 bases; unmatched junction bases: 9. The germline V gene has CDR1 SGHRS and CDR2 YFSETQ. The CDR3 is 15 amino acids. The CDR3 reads CASSSEGTGEYEQYF. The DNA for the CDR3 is TGCGCCAGCAGCTCAGAAGGGACAGGCGAGTACGAGCAGTACTTC.

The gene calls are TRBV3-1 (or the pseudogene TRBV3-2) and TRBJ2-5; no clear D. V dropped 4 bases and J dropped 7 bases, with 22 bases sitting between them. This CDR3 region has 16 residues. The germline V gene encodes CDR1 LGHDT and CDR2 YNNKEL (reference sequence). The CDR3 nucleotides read TGTGCCAGCAGCCCTTCCTTGGGCTCAGGTGGTGGGACCCAGTACTTC. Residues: CASSPSLGSGGGTQYF.

The CDR3 sequence: CASSLSGREGHTIYF. The CDR3 nucleotides are TGTGCCAGCAGCCTCTCGGGCAGGGAAGGGCACACCATATATTTT. This chain links TRBV3-1 (or the pseudogene TRBV3-2) with TRBJ1-3, with a possible D match to TRBD1 (5 bases). The V end was cut by 4 bases, the J end by 8 bases, with 18 bases between. This CDR3 spans 15 amino acids. From germline, CDR1 is LGHDT and CDR2 YNNKEL (reference sequence).

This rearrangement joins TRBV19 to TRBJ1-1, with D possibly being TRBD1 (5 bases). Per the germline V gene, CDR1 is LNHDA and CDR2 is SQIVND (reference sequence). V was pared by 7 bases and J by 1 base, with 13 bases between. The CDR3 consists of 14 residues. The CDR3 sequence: CASNLEGQNTEAFF. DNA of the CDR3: TGTGCCAGTAACCTCGAAGGACAGAACACTGAAGCTTTCTTT.

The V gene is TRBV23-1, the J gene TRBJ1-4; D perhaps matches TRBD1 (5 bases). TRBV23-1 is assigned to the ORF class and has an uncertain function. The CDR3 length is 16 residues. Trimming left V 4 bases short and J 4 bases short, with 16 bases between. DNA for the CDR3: TGCGCCAGCAGTCGGAAATACAGGTATTTTAATGAAAAACTGTTTTTT. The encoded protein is CASSRKYRYFNEKLFF.

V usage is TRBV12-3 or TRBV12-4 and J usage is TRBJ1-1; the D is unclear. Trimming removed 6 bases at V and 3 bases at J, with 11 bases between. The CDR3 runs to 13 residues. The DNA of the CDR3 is TGTGCCAGCAGCCGACGGGAGGACACTGAAGCTTTCTTT. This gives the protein CASSRREDTEAFF.

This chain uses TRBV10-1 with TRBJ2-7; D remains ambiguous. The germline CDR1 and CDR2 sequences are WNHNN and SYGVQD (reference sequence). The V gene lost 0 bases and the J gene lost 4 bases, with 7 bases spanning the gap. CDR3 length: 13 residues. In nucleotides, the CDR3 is TGCGCCAGCAGTGAGTCTGTGAGTTACGAGCAGTACTTC. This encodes CASSESVSYEQYF.

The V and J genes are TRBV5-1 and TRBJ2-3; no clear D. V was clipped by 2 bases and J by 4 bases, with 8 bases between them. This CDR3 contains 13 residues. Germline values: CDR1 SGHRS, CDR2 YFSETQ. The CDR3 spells CASSFNFADTQYF. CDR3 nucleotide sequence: TGCGCCAGCAGCTTTAATTTCGCAGATACGCAGTATTTT. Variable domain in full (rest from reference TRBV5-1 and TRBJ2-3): KAGVTQTPRYLIKTRGQQVTLSCSPISGHRSVSWYQQTPGQGLQFLFEYFSETQRNKGNFPGRFSGRQFSNSRSEMNVSTLELGDSALYLCASSFNFADTQYFGPGTRLTVL.

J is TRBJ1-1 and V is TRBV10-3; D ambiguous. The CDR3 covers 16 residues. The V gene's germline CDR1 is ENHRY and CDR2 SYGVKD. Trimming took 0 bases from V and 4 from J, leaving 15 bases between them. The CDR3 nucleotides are TGTGCCATCAGTGAGTCATCACCGTCGGGTGGCACTGAAGCTTTCTTT. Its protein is CAISESSPSGGTEAFF.

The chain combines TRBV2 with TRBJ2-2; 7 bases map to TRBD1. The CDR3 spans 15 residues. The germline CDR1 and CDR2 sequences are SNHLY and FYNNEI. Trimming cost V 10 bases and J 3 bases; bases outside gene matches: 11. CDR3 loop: CAITPGQYDTGELFF. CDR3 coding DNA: TGTGCCATCACCCCGGGACAGTATGACACCGGGGAGCTGTTTTTT.

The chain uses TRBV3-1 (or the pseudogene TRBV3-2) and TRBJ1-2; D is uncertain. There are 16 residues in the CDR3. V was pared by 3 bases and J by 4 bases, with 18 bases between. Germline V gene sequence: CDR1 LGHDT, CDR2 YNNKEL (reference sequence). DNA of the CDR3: TGTGCCAGCAGCCAGAACGGAGGCAAAGCGGGCTATGGCTACACCTTC. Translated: CASSQNGGKAGYGYTF.